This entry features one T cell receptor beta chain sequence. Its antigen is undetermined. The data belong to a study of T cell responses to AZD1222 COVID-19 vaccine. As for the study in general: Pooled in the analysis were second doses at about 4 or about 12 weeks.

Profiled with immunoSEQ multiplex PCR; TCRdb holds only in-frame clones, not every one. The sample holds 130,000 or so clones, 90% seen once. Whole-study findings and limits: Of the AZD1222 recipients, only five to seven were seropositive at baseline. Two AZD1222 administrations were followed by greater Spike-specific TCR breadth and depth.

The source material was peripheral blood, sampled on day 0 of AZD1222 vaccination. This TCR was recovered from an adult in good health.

This chain's CDR3 is CASSQDIGRTNEQFF. The CDR3 DNA reads TGCGCCAGCAGCCAAGATATAGGGAGGACCAATGAGCAGTTCTTC. This chain links TRBV4-3 with TRBJ2-1, with D tentatively TRBD2 (6 bases). V dropped 0 bases and J dropped 6 bases, with 12 bases sitting between them. Looked up from germline, CDR1 is LGHNA and CDR2 is YSLEER. The CDR3 is made up of 15 amino acids.